The source of this TCR beta chain is a study of molecular identifiers for immune sequencing clone quantification. About the research overall: Four portions were sequenced after RNA from about 21,000 or 97,000 naive CD8 cells was split five ways in replicates. General study results and limits: Sizes of highly expanded clones could be underestimated through identical TCRs sharing a barcode.

This clonotype was seen repeatedly, ten times or more. What it binds is unknown. TCRdb independently ran MiXCR on the PCR reads; one entry per CDR3 protein. The table lists approximately 500,000 distinct CDR3 sequences, about 20% of them singletons. V was clipped by 0 bases and J by 4 bases, with 10 bases between them. CDR1 is DFQATT, CDR2 SNEGSKA, per germline (reference sequence). The length of the CDR3 is 13 residues. This sequence originates from a human donor in good health. Some libraries in this study had Jurkat cell RNA spiked in. Sequencing was performed on naive CD8+ T cells from blood, with Jurkat cell RNA spiked in. Documented subset: FACS-sorted CD8+CD4-CCR7+CD45RA+ naive T cells. The chain recombines TRBV20-1 with TRBJ2-7; D might be TRBD1 (5 bases). CDR3 nucleotides: TGCAGTGCTAGAGAAGGGCAGGGTTACGAGCAGTACTTC. It translates to CSAREGQGYEQYF.